Below, one T cell receptor (beta chain) is given with its context. Antigen: not known. This sample was taken from a study of T cell responses to AZD1222 COVID-19 vaccine. Produced via immunoSEQ multiplex PCR; TCRdb's table is partial and in-frame only. The repertoire consists of about 8,000 clones, with roughly 90% occurring once and the leading ten covering approximately 7.2%. The V end was cut by 0 bases, the J end by 10 bases, with 9 bases between. This CDR3 is built from 12 residues. Germline-derived CDR1 and CDR2 are MRHNA and SNTAGT. Study-level findings and limits: Baseline serostatus was positive in only a handful of AZD1222 recipients.

The sample was peripheral blood, taken 28 days after the second AZD1222 dose. The chain is built from TRBV6-4 and TRBJ1-2; D gene unclear. This TCR derives from an adult who received the AZD1222 COVID-19 vaccine. CDR3 sequence reads: CASSDSARTYTF. CDR3 DNA sequence: TGTGCCAGCAGTGACTCGGCTCGGACCTACACCTTC.